Listed here are 4 T cell receptor beta chains from one sample, sequenced in a study of cytomegalovirus exposure and HLA in healthy donors. The primer mix had 60 Vbeta and 13 Jbeta primers. TCRdb's table, derived via immunoSEQ multiplex PCR, lists solely in-frame clones and lacks some. This table holds about 140,000 clones, around three quarters found once. The material sequenced was PBMCs. The receptors come from a man aged 35-49 years in good health and CMV-seropositive.

The chain carries TRBV2 and TRBJ2-2; 8 nucleotides line up with TRBD1. CDR3 size: 15 residues. Per germline, CDR1 SNHLY and CDR2 FYNNEI. V dropped 7 bases and J dropped 0; count of bases not matched to a gene: 4. The CDR3, as DNA: TGTGCCAGCATTCTGACAGGGGCGAACACCGGGGAGCTGTTTTTT. Amino acid sequence: CASILTGANTGELFF.

The rearrangement joins TRBV7-2 to TRBJ1-1; D not resolved. Germline values: CDR1 SGHTA, CDR2 FQGNSA. The V end lost 1 base, the J end lost 11 bases, and 11 bases lay between the germline ends. This CDR3 has 12 amino acids. In DNA form, the CDR3 reads TGTGCCAGCAGCTTAGGCGCGGTCGGGGCTTTCTTT. Residues: CASSLGAVGAFF.

The chain recombines TRBV15 with TRBJ1-2; D possibly corresponds to TRBD1 (5 bases). The CDR3 spans 15 residues. Trimming removed 0 bases at V and 4 bases at J, with 12 bases between. Germline lookup yields CDR1 LNHNV and CDR2 YYDKDF (reference sequence). In DNA, the CDR3 is TGTGCCACCAGCAGAGACGAGACAGTGGTCTATGGCTACACCTTC. Its translation: CATSRDETVVYGYTF.

V usage is TRBV5-4 and J usage is TRBJ2-5, with 9 bases fitting TRBD2. Trimming cost V 4 bases and J 5 bases; bases outside gene matches: 12. The CDR3 extends over 16 amino acids. Looked up from germline, CDR1 is SGHNT and CDR2 is YYREEE (reference sequence). In DNA form, the CDR3 reads TGTGCCAGCAGCCTCCCTTTAGCGGGGGTGGGTGAGACCCAGTACTTC. It is translated as CASSLPLAGVGETQYF.